These 2 T cell receptor beta chains were sequenced from one sample in a study of OX40 agonist ivuxolimab in advanced cancers. Repertoires were generated with immunoSEQ multiplex PCR, while TCRdb's copy carries only in-frame clones and drops some. Here the sample spans thousands of clones, about nine tenths being singletons. The material was CD4+ or CD8+ T cells sorted from blood, obtained in a trial of the OX40 agonist ivuxolimab. The source is an adult with an advanced solid tumor such as melanoma, head and neck, liver or kidney cancer.

CDR3 loop: CASSLPPPNTEAFF. CDR3 nucleotides: TGTGCCAGCAGCTTACCTCCCCCGAACACTGAAGCTTTCTTT. The chain recombines TRBV5-8 with TRBJ1-1; no clear D gene. Germline loops: CDR1 SGHTS, CDR2 YDEGEE. This CDR3 has 14 residues. V shed 2 bases and J shed 1 base, with 9 bases lying between them.

The chain carries TRBV10-1 and TRBJ2-3; D is ambiguous. Trimming took off 1 base at V and 0 bases at J, with 8 bases between the two ends. This CDR3 has 15 amino acids. Germline V gene sequence: CDR1 WNHNN, CDR2 SYGVQD (reference sequence). CDR3 sequence (DNA): TGCGCCAGCAGTGAGTTCGCCGGGAGCACAGATACGCAGTATTTT. This gives the protein CASSEFAGSTDTQYF.